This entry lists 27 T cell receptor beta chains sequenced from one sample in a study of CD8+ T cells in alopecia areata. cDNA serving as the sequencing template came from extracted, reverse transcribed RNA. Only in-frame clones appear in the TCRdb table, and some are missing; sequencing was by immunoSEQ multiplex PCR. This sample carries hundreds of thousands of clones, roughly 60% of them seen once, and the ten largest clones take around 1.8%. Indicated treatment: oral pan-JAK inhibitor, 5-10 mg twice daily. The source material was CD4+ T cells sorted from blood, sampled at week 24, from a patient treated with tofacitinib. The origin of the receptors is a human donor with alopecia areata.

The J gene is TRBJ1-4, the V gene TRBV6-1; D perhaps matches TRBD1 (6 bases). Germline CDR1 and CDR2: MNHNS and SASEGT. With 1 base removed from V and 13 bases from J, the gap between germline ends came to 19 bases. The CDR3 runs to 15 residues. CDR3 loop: CASSEEGTTMTGLFF. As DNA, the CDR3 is TGTGCCAGCAGTGAAGAGGGCACTACAATGACAGGACTGTTTTTT.

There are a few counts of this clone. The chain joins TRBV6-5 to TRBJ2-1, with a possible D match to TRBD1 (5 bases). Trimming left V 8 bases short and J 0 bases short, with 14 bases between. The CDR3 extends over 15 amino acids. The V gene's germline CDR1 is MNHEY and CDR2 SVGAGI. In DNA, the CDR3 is TGTGCCAGCCGACCACAGGAGATCTCCTACAATGAGCAGTTCTTC. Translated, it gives CASRPQEISYNEQFF.

For the CDR3, the DNA is TGTGCCATCAGTGGTAGGGGGCCCCAAGAGACCCAGTACTTC. Amino acid sequence: CAISGRGPQETQYF. The chain is built from TRBV10-3 and TRBJ2-5; 7 bases agree with TRBD1. CDR1 is ENHRY, CDR2 SYGVKD, per germline. The CDR3 length is 14 residues. Unmatched junction bases numbered 3, after V lost 4 bases and J lost 1 base.

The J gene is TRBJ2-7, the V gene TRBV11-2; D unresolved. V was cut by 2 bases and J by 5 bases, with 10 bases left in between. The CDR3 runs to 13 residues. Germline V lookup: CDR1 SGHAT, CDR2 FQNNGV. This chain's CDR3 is CASSLSPADEQYF. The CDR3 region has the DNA TGTGCCAGCAGCTTAAGCCCCGCTGACGAGCAGTACTTC.

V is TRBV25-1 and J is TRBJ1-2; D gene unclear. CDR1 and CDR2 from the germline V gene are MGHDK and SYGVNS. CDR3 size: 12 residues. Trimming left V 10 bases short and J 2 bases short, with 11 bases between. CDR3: CATSRGNYGYTF. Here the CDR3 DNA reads TGTGCCACCTCTCGCGGAAACTATGGCTACACCTTC.

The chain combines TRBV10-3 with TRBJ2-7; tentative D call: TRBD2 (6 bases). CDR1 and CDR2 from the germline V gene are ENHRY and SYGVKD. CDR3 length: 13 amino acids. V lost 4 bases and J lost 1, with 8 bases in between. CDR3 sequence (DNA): TGTGCCATCAGTGTCGGGGGATCCTACGAGCAGTACTTC. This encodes CAISVGGSYEQYF.

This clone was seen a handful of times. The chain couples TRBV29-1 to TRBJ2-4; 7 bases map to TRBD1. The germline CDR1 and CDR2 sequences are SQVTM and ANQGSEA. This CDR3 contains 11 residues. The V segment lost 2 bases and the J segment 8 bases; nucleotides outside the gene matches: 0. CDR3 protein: CSVEQGDIQYF. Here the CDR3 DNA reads TGCAGCGTTGAACAGGGGGACATTCAGTACTTC.

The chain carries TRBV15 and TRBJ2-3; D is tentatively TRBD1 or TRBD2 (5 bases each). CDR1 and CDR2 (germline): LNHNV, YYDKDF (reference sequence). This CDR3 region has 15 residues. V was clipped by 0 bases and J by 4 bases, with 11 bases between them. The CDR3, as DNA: TGTGCCACCAGCAGAGATCCGGGACGTCCAGATACGCAGTATTTT. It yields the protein CATSRDPGRPDTQYF.

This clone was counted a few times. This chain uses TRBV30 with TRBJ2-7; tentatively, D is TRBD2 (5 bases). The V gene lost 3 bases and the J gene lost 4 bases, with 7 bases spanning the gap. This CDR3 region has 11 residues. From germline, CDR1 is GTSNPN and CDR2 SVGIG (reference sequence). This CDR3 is CAWRGGYEQYF. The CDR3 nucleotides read TGTGCCTGGAGAGGCGGGTACGAGCAGTACTTC. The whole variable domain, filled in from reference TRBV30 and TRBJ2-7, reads SQTIHQWPATLVQPVGSPLSLECTVEGTSNPNLYWYRQAAGRGLQLLFYSVGIGQISSEVPQNLSASRPQDRQFILSSKKLLLSDSGFYLCAWRGGYEQYFGPGTRLTVT.

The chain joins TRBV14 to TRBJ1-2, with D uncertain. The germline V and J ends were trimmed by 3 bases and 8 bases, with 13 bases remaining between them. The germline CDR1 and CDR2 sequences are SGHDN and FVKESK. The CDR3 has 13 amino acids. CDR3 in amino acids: CASSQEMRSGYTF. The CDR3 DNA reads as TGTGCCAGCAGCCAGGAAATGAGGAGCGGCTACACCTTC.

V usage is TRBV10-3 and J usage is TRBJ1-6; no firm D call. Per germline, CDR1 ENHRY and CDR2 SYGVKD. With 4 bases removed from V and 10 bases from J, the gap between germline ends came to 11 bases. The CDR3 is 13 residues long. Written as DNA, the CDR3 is TGTGCCATCAGTGGGCCAGAGAGCTCACCCCTCCACTTT. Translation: CAISGPESSPLHF.

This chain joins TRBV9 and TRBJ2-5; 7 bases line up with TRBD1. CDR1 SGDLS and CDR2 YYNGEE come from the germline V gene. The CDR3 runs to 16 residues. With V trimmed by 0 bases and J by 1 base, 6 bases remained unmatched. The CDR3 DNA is TGTGCCAGCAGCGTAGATCCCGGGACAGTCCAAGAGACCCAGTACTTC. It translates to CASSVDPGTVQETQYF.

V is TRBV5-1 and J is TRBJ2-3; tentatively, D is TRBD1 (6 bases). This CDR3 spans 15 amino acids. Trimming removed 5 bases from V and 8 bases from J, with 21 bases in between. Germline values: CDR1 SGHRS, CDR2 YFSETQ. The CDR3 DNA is TGCGCCAGCAGTGCAACCGGGACACCAGATCTTACGCAGTATTTT. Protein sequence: CASSATGTPDLTQYF.

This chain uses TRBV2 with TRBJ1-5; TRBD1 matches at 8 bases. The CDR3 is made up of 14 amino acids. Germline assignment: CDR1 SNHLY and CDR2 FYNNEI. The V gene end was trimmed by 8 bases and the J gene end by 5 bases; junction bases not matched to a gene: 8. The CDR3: CASGQGSAHQPQHF. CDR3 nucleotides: TGTGCCAGCGGACAGGGTTCAGCCCATCAGCCCCAGCATTTT.

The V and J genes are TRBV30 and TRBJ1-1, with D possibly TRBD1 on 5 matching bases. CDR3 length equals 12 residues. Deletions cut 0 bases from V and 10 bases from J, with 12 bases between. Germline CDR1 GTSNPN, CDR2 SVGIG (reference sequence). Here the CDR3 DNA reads TGTGCCTGGAGTGTTTACCAGGGAGTAGCTTTCTTT. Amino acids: CAWSVYQGVAFF.

CDR3 nucleotides: TGCGCCAGCAGCTGGGAGGGACTAGCAGAAGAGACCCAGTACTTC. This translates into CASSWEGLAEETQYF. The chain joins TRBV5-1 to TRBJ2-5; 9 bases are a match to TRBD2. Germline trimming cut 3 bases from V and 3 bases from J; bases unmatched to any gene: 6. CDR1 is SGHRS, CDR2 YFSETQ, per germline. This CDR3 region has 15 residues.

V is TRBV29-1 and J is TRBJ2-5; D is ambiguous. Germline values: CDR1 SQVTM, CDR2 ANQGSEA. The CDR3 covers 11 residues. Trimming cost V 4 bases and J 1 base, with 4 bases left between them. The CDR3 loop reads CSVVLQETQYF. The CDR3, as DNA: TGCAGCGTTGTTCTCCAAGAGACCCAGTACTTC.

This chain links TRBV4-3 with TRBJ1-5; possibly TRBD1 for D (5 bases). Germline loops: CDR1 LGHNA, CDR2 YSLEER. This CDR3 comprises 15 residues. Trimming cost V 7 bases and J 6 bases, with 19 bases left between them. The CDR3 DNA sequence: TGCGCCAGCACCCCAAGAATAGGGGAAGGTCAGCCCCAGCATTTT. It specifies CASTPRIGEGQPQHF.

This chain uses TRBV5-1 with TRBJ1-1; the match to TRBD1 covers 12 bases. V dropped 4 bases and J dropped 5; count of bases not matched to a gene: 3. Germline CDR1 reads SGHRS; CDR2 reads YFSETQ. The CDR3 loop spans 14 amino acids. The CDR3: CASSPGQGATEAFF. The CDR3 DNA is TGCGCCAGCAGCCCGGGACAGGGGGCGACTGAAGCTTTCTTT.

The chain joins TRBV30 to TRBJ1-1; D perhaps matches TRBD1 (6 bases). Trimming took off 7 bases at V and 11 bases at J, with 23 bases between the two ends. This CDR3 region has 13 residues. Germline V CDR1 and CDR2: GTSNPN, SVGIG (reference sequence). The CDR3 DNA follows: TGTGCCTCCTTAAGGGTGGGGGGCGCAGGGGCTTTCTTT. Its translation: CASLRVGGAGAFF.

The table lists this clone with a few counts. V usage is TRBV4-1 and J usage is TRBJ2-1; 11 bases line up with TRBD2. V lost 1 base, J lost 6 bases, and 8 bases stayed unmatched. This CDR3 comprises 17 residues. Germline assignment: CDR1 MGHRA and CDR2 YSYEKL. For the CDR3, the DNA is TGCGCCAGCAGCCAAGTACACGGGACTAGCGGCTCCAATGAGCAGTTCTTC. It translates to CASSQVHGTSGSNEQFF.

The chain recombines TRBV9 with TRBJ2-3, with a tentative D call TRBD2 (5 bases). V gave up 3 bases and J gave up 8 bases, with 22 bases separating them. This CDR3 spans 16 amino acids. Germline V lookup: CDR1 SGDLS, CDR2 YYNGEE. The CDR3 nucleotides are TGTGCCAGCAGCGCCGGGGAACGGAATCGATGGGTTACGCAGTATTTT. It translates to CASSAGERNRWVTQYF.

Here the CDR3 reads CSAGSSARGETQYF. Here the CDR3 DNA reads TGCAGCGCTGGGTCCTCGGCGCGGGGAGAGACCCAGTACTTC. This sequence joins TRBV29-1 and TRBJ2-5; TRBD2 might be the D (6 bases). Trimming took off 7 bases at V and 4 bases at J, with 19 bases between the two ends. CDR3 length equals 14 residues. Germline CDR1 is SQVTM and CDR2 is ANQGSEA.

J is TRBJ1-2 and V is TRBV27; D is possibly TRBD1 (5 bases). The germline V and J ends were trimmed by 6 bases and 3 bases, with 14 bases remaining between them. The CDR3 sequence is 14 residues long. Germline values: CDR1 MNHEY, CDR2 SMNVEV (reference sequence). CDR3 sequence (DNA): TGTGCCAGCAGCTCTGCCGGGGGACACTATGGCTACACCTTC. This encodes CASSSAGGHYGYTF.

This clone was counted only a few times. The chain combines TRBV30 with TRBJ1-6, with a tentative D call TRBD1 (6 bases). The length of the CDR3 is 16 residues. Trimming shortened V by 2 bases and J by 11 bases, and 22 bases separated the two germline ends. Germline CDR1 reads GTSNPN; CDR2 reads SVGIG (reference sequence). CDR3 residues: CAWSIPGGRTRTPLHF. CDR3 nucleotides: TGTGCCTGGAGTATCCCGGGGGGGCGCACCAGGACACCCCTCCACTTT. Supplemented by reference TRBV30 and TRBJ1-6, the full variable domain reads SQTIHQWPATLVQPVGSPLSLECTVEGTSNPNLYWYRQAAGRGLQLLFYSVGIGQISSEVPQNLSASRPQDRQFILSSKKLLLSDSGFYLCAWSIPGGRTRTPLHFGNGTRLTVT.

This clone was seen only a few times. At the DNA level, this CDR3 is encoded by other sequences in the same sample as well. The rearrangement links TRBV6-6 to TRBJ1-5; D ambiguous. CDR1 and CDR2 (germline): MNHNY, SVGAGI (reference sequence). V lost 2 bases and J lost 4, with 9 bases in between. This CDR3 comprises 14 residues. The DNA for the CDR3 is TGTGCCAGCAGTTACGGAGGTTCAAATCAGCCCCAGCATTTT. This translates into CASSYGGSNQPQHF.

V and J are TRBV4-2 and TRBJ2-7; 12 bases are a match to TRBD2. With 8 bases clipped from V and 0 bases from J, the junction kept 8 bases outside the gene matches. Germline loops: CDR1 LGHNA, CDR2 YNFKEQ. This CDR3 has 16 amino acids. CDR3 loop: CASGELAGGGSYEQYF. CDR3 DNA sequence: TGTGCCAGCGGTGAACTAGCGGGGGGCGGCTCCTACGAGCAGTACTTC.